The 20 T cell receptor beta chains given below trace back to one sample, sequenced in a study of shared clonotypes between healthy human individuals. Generated by immunoSEQ multiplex PCR, the TCRdb table keeps only in-frame clones and is missing some. The sample lists about 730,000 clones, over 55% occurring once. Sequencing used memory CD4+ T cells sorted from blood. Subset indicated: CD45RA-negative fraction. The receptor set was obtained from a woman younger than 45 in good health.

The chain recombines TRBV7-8 with TRBJ2-1, with D perhaps assigned TRBD1 or TRBD2 (5 bases each). Germline CDR1 reads SGHVS; CDR2 reads FQNEAQ. V lost 9 bases and J lost 5, with 20 bases in between. The CDR3 totals 15 residues. The CDR3 coding sequence is TGTGCCAGTCATCAAGGGACCTCAATCAACAATGAGCAGTTCTTC. Its protein product is CASHQGTSINNEQFF.

The chain has TRBV5-1 and TRBJ2-7, with a weak D call TRBD2 (6 bases). Germline CDR1 is SGHRS and CDR2 is YFSETQ. V was cut by 0 bases and J by 1 base, with 11 bases left in between. CDR3 size: 15 residues. In DNA form, the CDR3 reads TGCGCCAGCAGCTTGGCTCCTAGCGAGTCCTACGAGCAGTACTTC. Protein product: CASSLAPSESYEQYF.

This clone was detected only a few times. V gene TRBV6-5 combines with J gene TRBJ1-5; D is perhaps TRBD1 (5 bases). The germline V gene has CDR1 MNHEY and CDR2 SVGAGI. Trimming took 6 bases from V and 16 from J, leaving 10 bases between them. The CDR3 loop spans 9 amino acids. The chain's CDR3 is CASSVQGHF. CDR3 bases: TGTGCCAGCAGCGTCCAGGGACATTTT.

This rearrangement joins TRBV5-1 to TRBJ2-1, with 13 bases that match TRBD2. From germline, CDR1 is SGHRS and CDR2 YFSETQ. This CDR3 is 16 amino acids long. V shed 5 bases, J shed 6 bases, and the junction held 8 bases outside the gene matches. Written as DNA, the CDR3 is TGCGCCAGCAGTGATGGACTAGCGGGAGTCATCAATGAGCAGTTCTTC. Its translation is CASSDGLAGVINEQFF.

The rearrangement links TRBV2 to TRBJ2-3; 8 bases align to TRBD1. The CDR3 consists of 14 residues. Trimming took 5 bases from V and 4 from J; bases not matched to a gene: 5. Germline lookup yields CDR1 SNHLY and CDR2 FYNNEI. The CDR3 spells CASSIGTGPDTQYF. In DNA form, the CDR3 reads TGTGCCAGCAGTATCGGGACAGGCCCAGATACGCAGTATTTT.

The rearrangement joins TRBV7-3 to TRBJ2-1, with TRBD1 matching over 8 bases. V shed 2 bases and J 5 bases; nucleotides not matched to a gene: 5. CDR3 length: 15 residues. Germline values: CDR1 SGHTA, CDR2 FQGTGA. CDR3 DNA: TGTGCCAGCAGCTTAGTGGGACAGGTTGACAATGAGCAGTTCTTC. It translates to CASSLVGQVDNEQFF.

This clone showed up just a few times. The chain carries TRBV30 and TRBJ1-1; no firm D call. The CDR3 extends over 11 amino acids. V was clipped by 0 bases and J by 7 bases, with 6 bases between them. CDR1 is GTSNPN and CDR2 is SVGIG in the germline V gene (reference sequence). The CDR3 is CAWSVLVEAFF. In nucleotides, the CDR3 is TGTGCCTGGAGTGTTCTGGTTGAAGCTTTCTTT.

The V and J genes are TRBV1 and TRBJ2-2; the table's D call, TRBD2, was not checked against the DNA. TRBV1 is an annotated pseudogene. This CDR3 has 19 residues. The CDR3 DNA follows: TGCACCAGCAGCCAAGATCTGGGACTAGCGGGAGGAAGAGCCGGGGAGCTGTTTTTT. It encodes CTSSQDLGLAGGRAGELFF.

This clone showed up just a few times. The chain couples TRBV5-1 to TRBJ2-7; D gene unclear. V dropped 1 base and J dropped 2 bases, with 10 bases sitting between them. Germline loops: CDR1 SGHRS, CDR2 YFSETQ. The CDR3 covers 14 residues. CDR3 coding DNA: TGCGCCAGCAGCTTGAGGTTGCAAGCCTACGAGCAGTACTTC. It translates to CASSLRLQAYEQYF.

The chain carries TRBV5-1 and TRBJ2-6; D unresolved. CDR1 and CDR2 (germline): SGHRS, YFSETQ. The V gene lost 2 bases and the J gene lost 0 bases, with 9 bases spanning the gap. This CDR3 is built from 16 residues. This CDR3 is CASSFINLSGANVLTF. As DNA, the CDR3 is TGCGCCAGCAGCTTTATAAACCTCTCTGGGGCCAACGTCCTGACTTTC.

The chain uses TRBV19 and TRBJ1-2; perhaps TRBD1 as D (5 bases). This CDR3 has 15 amino acids. Trimming shortened V by 1 base and J by 7 bases, and 16 bases separated the two germline ends. Germline loops: CDR1 LNHDA, CDR2 SQIVND (reference sequence). CDR3 DNA: TGTGCCAGTAGTATAGGGGGAGGGGTCGTCGCTGGCTACACCTTC. It encodes CASSIGGGVVAGYTF.

This clone has at least ten counts. V is TRBV13 and J is TRBJ2-1; the match to TRBD2 covers 13 bases. The CDR3 loop spans 16 amino acids. Germline-derived CDR1 and CDR2 are PRHDT and FYEKMQ (reference sequence). J was trimmed by 8 bases and V by 5 bases; bases with no gene match: 9. CDR3 DNA sequence: TGTGCCAGCAGCCGGCGACTAGCGGGAGGTATCGATGAGCAGTTCTTC. It encodes CASSRRLAGGIDEQFF.

V gene TRBV5-4 combines with J gene TRBJ2-5; TRBD1 might be the D (6 bases). CDR3 size: 14 residues. Trimming pared 0 bases from V and 3 bases from J, leaving 9 bases between. Germline CDR1 SGHNT, CDR2 YYREEE (reference sequence). CDR3 nucleotides: TGTGCCAGCAGCTTGGATTACAGGGAAGAGACCCAGTACTTC. It translates to CASSLDYREETQYF. Complete variable domain (other parts from reference TRBV5-4 and TRBJ2-5): ETGVTQSPTHLIKTRGQQVTLRCSSQSGHNTVSWYQQALGQGPQFIFQYYREEENGRGNFPPRFSGLQFPNYSSELNVNALELDDSALYLCASSLDYREETQYFGPGTRLLVL.

The rearrangement joins TRBV5-5 to TRBJ1-3, with 9 bases identical to TRBD1. V was clipped by 4 bases and J by 3 bases; unmatched bases: 8. Germline V lookup: CDR1 SGHKS, CDR2 YYEKEE (reference sequence). This CDR3 has 16 amino acids. The CDR3 bases are TGTGCCAGCAGCCTAACCGGGGGACAGGGTGGAAACACCATATATTTT. Amino acid sequence: CASSLTGGQGGNTIYF.

This clone appeared a single time. The chain uses TRBV21-1 and TRBJ2-2. TRBV21-1 corresponds to a pseudogene. This CDR3 comprises 14 residues. This CDR3 reads CASSKGFNTGELFF. For the CDR3, the DNA is TGTGCCAGCAGCAAAGGGTTCAACACCGGGGAGCTGTTTTTT.

The V and J genes are TRBV6-5 and TRBJ2-3; no reliable D call. Between the trimmed V and J ends, which lost 5 bases and 8 bases, there was a span of 14 bases. There are 13 residues in the CDR3. Per germline, CDR1 MNHEY and CDR2 SVGAGI. This CDR3 reads CASSLGMESTQYF. The DNA for the CDR3 is TGTGCCAGCAGTCTAGGGATGGAGTCTACGCAGTATTTT.

This clone was observed once. The V call is TRBV6-5, the J call TRBJ1-1; a weak D match, TRBD1 (5 bases). Germline assignment: CDR1 MNHEY and CDR2 SVGAGI. The CDR3 runs 12 residues. V was pared by 8 bases and J by 5 bases, with 12 bases between. CDR3 loop: CASRQGGTEAFF. The CDR3 DNA sequence: TGTGCCAGCCGGCAGGGTGGGACTGAAGCTTTCTTT.

V is TRBV27 and J is TRBJ2-5; D is unclear. V lost 2 bases to trimming and J lost 2 bases, with 6 bases between them. CDR3 length: 13 residues. Germline-derived CDR1 and CDR2 are MNHEY and SMNVEV (reference sequence). The CDR3 here is CASSLGYQETQYF. The CDR3, as DNA: TGTGCCAGCAGTTTAGGGTATCAAGAGACCCAGTACTTC.

The chain joins TRBV6-5 to TRBJ2-3; D call uncertain. In germline, CDR1 is MNHEY, CDR2 SVGAGI. V lost 3 bases, J lost 3 bases, and 13 bases lay in between. The CDR3 loop spans 15 amino acids. The CDR3 region has the DNA TGTGCCAGCAGTTATTCGACTCCCGAAACAGATACGCAGTATTTT. Protein sequence: CASSYSTPETDTQYF.

This clone showed up just once. The rearrangement uses TRBV30 and TRBJ1-5; no clear D. Germline assignment: CDR1 GTSNPN and CDR2 SVGIG (reference sequence). This CDR3 contains 14 residues. Trimming pared 2 bases from V and 1 base from J, leaving 9 bases between. CDR3: CAWSLVISNQPQHF. For the CDR3, the DNA is TGTGCCTGGAGTCTGGTAATAAGCAATCAGCCCCAGCATTTT. The full variable domain, rest sourced from reference TRBV30 and TRBJ1-5, is SQTIHQWPATLVQPVGSPLSLECTVEGTSNPNLYWYRQAAGRGLQLLFYSVGIGQISSEVPQNLSASRPQDRQFILSSKKLLLSDSGFYLCAWSLVISNQPQHFGDGTRLSIL.